This is a list of T cell receptor beta chains from one sample in a study of blood T cells in healthy people across ages. One entry per CDR3 protein results from TCRdb running MiXCR on the 5' RACE reads. The sample includes over 300,000 distinct CDR3 sequences, approximately 51% of them seen just once. Input material: blood. The receptors were sampled from a man aged 60 to 69 in good health. CDR3s include the opening cysteine and the closing phenylalanine or tryptophan. The order of the fields is D gene, J gene, clone size, CDR3 length, V gene, CDR3 DNA, CDR3 protein. The D gene is left open where the match is weak. Some rows mark clone size as missing; the rest say once, few, many or name a class of expanded clone.

NA TRBJ2-3 many 16 TRBV27 TGTGCCAGCAGTTTGCCCCTCCTCCATCAAACAGATACGCAGTATTTT CASSLPLLHQTDTQYF
NA TRBJ2-5 NA 13 TRBV9 TGTGCCAGCAGCGCTGGAGTTCAAGAGACCCAGTACTTC CASSAGVQETQYF
NA TRBJ2-5 NA 13 TRBV20-1 TGCAGTGCTAGGAGGGGCACTCAAGAGACCCAGTACTTT CSARRGTQETQYF
NA TRBJ2-7 NA 16 TRBV20-1 TGCAGTGCTAGACGAAGAGGACGACTCAGCTCCTACGAGCAGTACTTC CSARRRGRLSSYEQYF
TRBD2 TRBJ2-4 NA 13 TRBV9 TGTGCCAGCAGCCCCTCGGGGGGGGACATTCAGTACTTC CASSPSGGDIQYF
NA TRBJ1-4 few 11 TRBV20-1 TGCAGTGTTATAAGGAATGAAAAACTGTTTTTT CSVIRNEKLFF
TRBD2 TRBJ2-3 NA 15 TRBV4-3 TGCGCCAGCAGCTCAACTAGCGGGGTCACAGATACGCAGTATTTT CASSSTSGVTDTQYF
TRBD1 TRBJ2-5 few 17 TRBV20-1 TGCAGTGCTAGAGATCCCTTCCGACAGGGGTTACAAGAGACCCAGTACTTC CSARDPFRQGLQETQYF
NA TRBJ1-2 NA 14 TRBV4-3 TGCGCCAGCAGCCAAGGGACAGTGGGCTATGGCTACACCTTC CASSQGTVGYGYTF
NA TRBJ1-1 once 15 TRBV6-5 TGTGCCAGCAGTTACGAATGGGGGTCTAAAACTGAAGCTTTCTTT CASSYEWGSKTEAFF
NA TRBJ2-5 NA 17 TRBV5-4 TGTGCCAGCAGCTTCCTGAACGGGACCCACAGACGGGAGACCCAGTACTTC CASSFLNGTHRRETQYF
NA TRBJ2-5 few 14 TRBV20-1 TGCAGTGCTAGCCGCGGGACGCAAAAAGAGACCCAGTACTTC CSASRGTQKETQYF
NA TRBJ2-3 NA 13 TRBV5-6 TGTGCCAGCAGCACCCGGACGGCTTCTACGCAGTATTTT CASSTRTASTQYF
TRBD2 TRBJ2-1 NA 16 TRBV4-3 TGCGCCAGCAGCCAAGGACTAGCGGGAAAATACAATGAGCAGTTCTTC CASSQGLAGKYNEQFF
NA TRBJ2-3 few 12 TRBV30 TGTGCCGGGAGTGCCATCGTAGATACGCAGTATTTT CAGSAIVDTQYF
NA TRBJ2-5 NA 12 TRBV30 TGTGCCTGGAGTTCCAGGGGAGAGACCCAGTACTTC CAWSSRGETQYF
TRBD2 TRBJ2-1 NA 18 TRBV6-2/TRBV6-3 TGTGCCAGCAGTTACTCGATAAATAGCGGGGTCTCCTACAATGAGCAGTTCTTC CASSYSINSGVSYNEQFF
NA TRBJ2-7 NA 17 TRBV11-2 TGTGCCAGCAGCGCGCACTTAGGGGGGCGCGCTAGTTACGAGCAGTACTTC CASSAHLGGRASYEQYF
TRBD1 TRBJ2-4 few 16 TRBV5-1 TGCGCCAGCAGCTCGGGACAGATCGGGGCCAAAAACATTCAGTACTTC CASSSGQIGAKNIQYF
NA TRBJ2-1 once 13 TRBV9 TGTGCCAGCAGCGTAGCTTCCCGGGATGAGCAGTTCTTC CASSVASRDEQFF
NA TRBJ2-7 few 13 TRBV25-1 TGTGCCAGCTCCGAAGCACGGGTCGGCGAGCAGTACTTC CASSEARVGEQYF
NA TRBJ2-7 NA 12 TRBV7-2 TGTGCCAGCAGCCTACTAGTCTACGAGCAGTACTTC CASSLLVYEQYF
TRBD2 TRBJ2-3 few 15 TRBV6-5 TGTGCCAGCAGTCTAGCGGGAGCCCCCACAGATACGCAGTATTTT CASSLAGAPTDTQYF
NA TRBJ1-2 NA 16 TRBV12-3/TRBV12-4 TGTGCCAGCAGCCTTGGGGGGGCAGGGACCTCCTATGGCTACACCTTC CASSLGGAGTSYGYTF
NA TRBJ2-3 many 14 TRBV29-1 TGCAGCGTTGGGGCCCCGTGGGGAACAGATACGCAGTATTTT CSVGAPWGTDTQYF
TRBD1 TRBJ1-2 NA 16 TRBV29-1 TGCAGCGTTGACCCAGGGGGCGCCGTGTGGTTCTATGGCTACACCTTC CSVDPGGAVWFYGYTF
NA TRBJ2-7 NA 16 TRBV28 TGTGCCAGCAGTTCCCCGGGGGGGACAGGGTCCTACGAGCAGTACTTC CASSSPGGTGSYEQYF
TRBD2 TRBJ2-5 NA 15 TRBV6-5 TGTGCCAGCAGCAGAACGACGGGAGGTAAAGAGACCCAGTACTTC CASSRTTGGKETQYF
NA TRBJ2-1 few 17 TRBV7-9 TGTGCCAGCAGCTCTCAGCGTCCGGGGAGTTCCTACAATGAGCAGTTCTTC CASSSQRPGSSYNEQFF
NA TRBJ1-5 NA 12 TRBV28 TGTGCCAGCAAGGGGGGCAATCAGCCCCAGCATTTT CASKGGNQPQHF
TRBD1 TRBJ2-3 many 15 TRBV24-1 TGTGCCACCAGCGCCGGGACAGGGGGCCCAGATACGCAGTATTTT CATSAGTGGPDTQYF
TRBD1 TRBJ1-2 NA 14 TRBV27 TGTGCCAGCAGCCCCCACAGGGGGGACTATGGCTACACCTTC CASSPHRGDYGYTF
NA TRBJ2-7 NA 14 TRBV7-7 TGTGCTAGCAGCCCCCAGCAGGATCCCTACGAGCAGTACTTC CASSPQQDPYEQYF
NA TRBJ2-7 NA 15 TRBV6-5 TGTGCCACCAAAGACGGACCCTATCACTCCTACGAGCAGTACTTC CATKDGPYHSYEQYF
NA TRBJ2-7 many 14 TRBV20-1 TGCAGTGCTAGAGATAGGCCGAGCTCCTACGAGCAGTACTTC CSARDRPSSYEQYF
TRBD1 TRBJ2-1 NA 15 TRBV20-1 TGCAGTGCTACCCGACAGGGAAGCTTCTACAATGAGCAGTTCTTC CSATRQGSFYNEQFF
NA TRBJ2-7 NA 13 TRBV20-1 TGCAGTGCTAGTGGTGGGGCAATCTACGAGCAGTACTTC CSASGGAIYEQYF
NA TRBJ2-7 NA 9 TRBV27 TGTGCCAGCATGCACGAGCAGTACTTC CASMHEQYF
TRBD1 TRBJ1-4 few 14 TRBV5-1 TGCGCCAGCAGCCTGGGGACAGGGCTAGAAAAACTGTTTTTT CASSLGTGLEKLFF
NA TRBJ2-3 few 14 TRBV5-5 TGTGCCAGCAGCTTTTCTAGCAGTACAGATACGCAGTATTTT CASSFSSSTDTQYF
NA TRBJ2-7 NA 17 TRBV4-2 TGTGCCAGCAGCCAAGATTTTGGGACACCAATCTCCTACGAGCAGTACTTC CASSQDFGTPISYEQYF
NA TRBJ1-6 NA 12 TRBV30 TGTGCCTGGAGTGACGAGGGGTCACCCCTCCACTTT CAWSDEGSPLHF
NA TRBJ2-1 NA 16 TRBV12-3/TRBV12-4 TGTGCCAGCATGGGATGGGGCAGGGCCTCCTACAATGAGCAGTTCTTC CASMGWGRASYNEQFF
NA TRBJ2-7 NA 16 TRBV7-2 TGTGCCAGCAGTCGTCAGGGGGGCAGGGGCCACTACGAGCAGTACTTC CASSRQGGRGHYEQYF
NA TRBJ2-5 NA 15 TRBV5-1 TGCGCCAGCAGCCTCCTGCCAACGGAGAGGAATGAGCAGTACTTC CASSLLPTERNEQYF
TRBD2 TRBJ2-1 NA 20 TRBV4-1 TGCGCCAGCAGCCAAGAGGAAAGGTTGGCTAGCGGGAGGGGTTACAATGAGCAGTTCTTC CASSQEERLASGRGYNEQFF
NA TRBJ2-7 many 11 TRBV29-1 TGCAGCGCCGGGACCACGGGTGAGCAGTACTTC CSAGTTGEQYF
TRBD2 TRBJ2-7 NA 14 TRBV25-1 TGTGCCAGCACTTCCGGGACTAGCCGCAACGAGCAGTACTTC CASTSGTSRNEQYF
NA TRBJ2-3 NA 15 TRBV28 TGTGCCAGCAGTTTAGCCCAGGGCCACACAGATACGCAGTATTTT CASSLAQGHTDTQYF
TRBD2 TRBJ2-5 NA 15 TRBV7-2 TGTGCCAGCAGCCCCGGTGGGGGGGGGGAAGAGACCCAGTACTTC CASSPGGGGEETQYF
NA TRBJ2-1 NA 14 TRBV7-6 TGTGCCAGCAGCCCCGAGGAAGACTACAATGAGCAGTTCTTC CASSPEEDYNEQFF
TRBD2 TRBJ2-1 NA 12 TRBV7-8 TGTGCCAGCAGCCTGCCGGGACTAGAGCAGTTCTTC CASSLPGLEQFF